This T cell receptor beta chain was sequenced in a study of CD8+ T cells in alopecia areata. The V gene end was trimmed by 4 bases and the J gene end by 3 bases; junction bases not matched to a gene: 8. CDR3 length equals 16 residues. The germline V gene has CDR1 MNHNS and CDR2 SASEGT. Treatment: oral pan-JAK inhibitor, 5-10 mg twice daily. Following RNA extraction, reverse transcription yielded cDNA that acted as the sequencing template. Only in-frame clones appear in the TCRdb table, and some are missing; sequencing was by immunoSEQ multiplex PCR. The sample comprises 110,000 to 150,000 clones, 54% of which are singletons, and around 15% rests with the top ten.

The chain employs TRBV6-1 and TRBJ2-2; 7 bases align to TRBD1. The starting material was CD8+ T cells sorted from blood, obtained at week 4, from a patient treated with tofacitinib. The source is a human donor with alopecia areata. CDR3 region: CASSVGPGGDTGELFF. The CDR3 DNA is TGTGCCAGCAGTGTCGGGCCAGGGGGTGACACCGGGGAGCTGTTTTTT.